This T cell receptor (beta chain) was retrieved from a study of T-cell memory formation after mild COVID-19. Whole-study context: Each donor largely had its own TCR clusters. Study-wide results and limits: CD4+ contracting clones were mainly CM and EM; CD8+ ones, EMRA. Second-wave clones peaking on day 37 lacked confirmed SARS-CoV-2 specificity.

Using its own MiXCR run on the 5' RACE reads, TCRdb lists one record per CDR3 protein. Of about 340,000 distinct CDR3 sequences listed, about 20% are singletons. This CDR3 region has 16 residues. V dropped 5 bases and J dropped 2; count of bases not matched to a gene: 8. CDR1 and CDR2 (germline): SGHTA, FQGTGA. Note on this clonotype: The antigen remains unidentified.

Specimen: PBMCs or a T cell subset sorted from them (not recorded which). The chain has TRBV7-3 and TRBJ2-3, with 9 nucleotides matching TRBD2. This clonotype was sampled from a man aged 18 to 29 who had mild COVID-19 (a few samples of this study predate the infection). Cell type and time point are not known. As DNA, the CDR3 is TGTGCCAGCAGCCCCGGGACTAGCAGAGACACAGATACGCAGTATTTT. This translates into CASSPGTSRDTDTQYF. Using reference TRBV7-3 and TRBJ2-3 for the parts outside the CDR3, the full variable domain is GAGVSQTPSNKVTEKGKYVELRCDPISGHTALYWYRQSLGQGPEFLIYFQGTGAADDSGLPNDRFFAVRPEGSVSTLKIQRTERGDSAVYLCASSPGTSRDTDTQYFGPGTRLTVL.